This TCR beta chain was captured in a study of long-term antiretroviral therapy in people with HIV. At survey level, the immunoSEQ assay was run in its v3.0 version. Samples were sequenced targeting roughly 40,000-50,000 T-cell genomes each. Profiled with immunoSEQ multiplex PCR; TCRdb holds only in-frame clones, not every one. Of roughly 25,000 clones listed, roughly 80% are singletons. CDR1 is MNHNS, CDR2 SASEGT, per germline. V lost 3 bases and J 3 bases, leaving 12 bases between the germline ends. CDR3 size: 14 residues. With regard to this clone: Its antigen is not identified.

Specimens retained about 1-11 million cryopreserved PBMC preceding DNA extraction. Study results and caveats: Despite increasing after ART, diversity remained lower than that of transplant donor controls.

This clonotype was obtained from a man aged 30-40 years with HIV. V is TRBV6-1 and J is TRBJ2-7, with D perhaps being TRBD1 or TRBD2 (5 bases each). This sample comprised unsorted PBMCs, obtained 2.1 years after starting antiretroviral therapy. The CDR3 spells CASSEQGRGYEQYF. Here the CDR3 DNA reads TGTGCCAGCAGTGAGCAGGGTCGGGGCTACGAGCAGTACTTC.